Each of the 3 T cell receptor beta chains below was sequenced from the same sample in a study of cytomegalovirus exposure and HLA in healthy donors. Clones were read by immunoSEQ multiplex PCR, and TCRdb kept only the in-frame ones, dropping some. The sample holds approximately 97,000 clones, 85% to 95% seen once. The source material was PBMCs. These receptors came from a woman between 18 and 30 years old in good health and CMV-seronegative.

The chain recombines TRBV11-2 with TRBJ1-2; D might be TRBD1 (5 bases). This CDR3 is built from 14 residues. Per the germline V gene, CDR1 is SGHAT and CDR2 is FQNNGV. Trimming pared 1 base from V and 2 bases from J, leaving 8 bases between. In nucleotides, the CDR3 is TGTGCCAGCAGCTTAGGGGGCTCGAACTATGGCTACACCTTC. Protein product: CASSLGGSNYGYTF.

The J gene is TRBJ2-4, the V gene TRBV5-4, with a weak D call TRBD1 (6 bases). Trimming took off 2 bases at V and 1 base at J, with 7 bases between the two ends. Germline V lookup: CDR1 SGHNT, CDR2 YYREEE (reference sequence). This CDR3 region has 14 residues. CDR3 in DNA: TGTGCCAGCAGCTTTCAGGGGGCCAAAAACATTCAGTACTTC. It specifies CASSFQGAKNIQYF.

This chain uses TRBV27 with TRBJ2-7; 8 bases are shared with TRBD1. The CDR3 spans 15 residues. Looked up from germline, CDR1 is MNHEY and CDR2 is SMNVEV (reference sequence). Germline trimming cut 4 bases from V and 0 bases from J; bases unmatched to any gene: 5. Written as DNA, the CDR3 is TGTGCCAGCAGTTCCTCGGACAGGGTCTCCTACGAGCAGTACTTC. It is translated as CASSSSDRVSYEQYF.